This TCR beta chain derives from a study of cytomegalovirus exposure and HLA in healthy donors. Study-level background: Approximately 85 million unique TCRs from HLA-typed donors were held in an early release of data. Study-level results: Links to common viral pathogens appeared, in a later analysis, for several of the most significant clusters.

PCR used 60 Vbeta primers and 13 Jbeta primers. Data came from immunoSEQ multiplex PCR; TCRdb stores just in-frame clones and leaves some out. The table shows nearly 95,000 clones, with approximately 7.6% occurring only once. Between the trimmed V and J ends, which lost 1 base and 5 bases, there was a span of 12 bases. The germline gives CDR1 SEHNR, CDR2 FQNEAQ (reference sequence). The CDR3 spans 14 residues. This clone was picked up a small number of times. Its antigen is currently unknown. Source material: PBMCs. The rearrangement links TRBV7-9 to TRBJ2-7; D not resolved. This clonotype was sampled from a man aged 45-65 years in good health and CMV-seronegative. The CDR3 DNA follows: TGTGCCAGCAGCTTAGTGGGCAGAACGGACGAGCAGTACTTC. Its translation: CASSLVGRTDEQYF.